The 6 T cell receptor beta chains presented below share a single source sample, sequenced in a study of spatial heterogeneity in lung cancer. TCRdb used MiXCR to reprocess the 5' RACE reads, holding one entry per CDR3 protein. The sample consists of about 2,000 distinct CDR3 sequences, under 9% of them appearing once. Described time point: sample taken at primary tumor resection. The authors sequenced whole RNA from tumor, nontumor lung or frozen PBMC without sorting. Source: normal lung tissue next to the tumor, taken at surgery. Source of these receptors: a male donor with early-stage non-small cell lung cancer.

A word on this clonotype: This beta chain slipped into a library made for alpha chains as a stray read, so its size is not meaningful. The CDR3 here is CASSLGQGTEAFF. The DNA for the CDR3 is TGTGCCAGCAGCTTAGGGCAGGGAACTGAAGCTTTCTTT. The genes are TRBV7-9 and TRBJ1-1; D may be TRBD1 (5 bases). The CDR3 extends over 13 amino acids. The V and J ends lost 1 base and 5 bases respectively, with 8 bases between them. Germline V gives CDR1 SEHNR, CDR2 FQNEAQ (reference sequence).

This clonotype is medium-sized (0.01 to 0.1%) by share. The library was designed around alpha chains, so this beta chain is a stray read whose abundance carries little weight. V usage is TRBV6-5 and J usage is TRBJ1-6, with TRBD1 as a possible D gene (5 bases). In germline, CDR1 is MNHEY, CDR2 SVGAGI. V shed 6 bases and J shed 6 bases, with 12 bases lying between them. The CDR3 contains 14 residues. The CDR3, as DNA: TGTGCCAGCAGGGGGGAGAATAGTAATTCACCCCTCCACTTT. It codes for CASRGENSNSPLHF.

This clonotype was counted at least ten times. The library was designed around alpha chains, so this beta chain is a stray read whose abundance carries little weight. This chain joins TRBV20-1 and TRBJ2-1, with D perhaps matching TRBD1 or TRBD2 (9 bases each). Germline V gene data show CDR1 as DFQATT and CDR2 as SNEGSKA (reference sequence). V lost 0 bases, J lost 14 bases, and 20 bases lay in between. The CDR3 is made up of 14 amino acids. The CDR3 region is CSARDQAGGTGKFF. CDR3 in DNA: TGCAGTGCTAGAGATCAGGCGGGGGGGACAGGGAAGTTCTTC.

By frequency in the sample, this clonotype is medium-sized (0.01 to 0.1%). Since the library was made to target alpha chains, this beta chain is a stray read and its abundance is not meaningful. The CDR3 DNA follows: TGTGCCACCAGTTCTACCGGAGGCAATGAGCAGTTCTTC. The encoded protein is CATSSTGGNEQFF. The chain recombines TRBV15 with TRBJ2-1, with D tentatively TRBD2 (5 bases). Germline CDR1 is LNHNV and CDR2 is YYDKDF (reference sequence). The length of the CDR3 is 13 residues. V was pared by 6 bases and J by 6 bases, with 12 bases between.

By frequency in the sample, this clonotype is medium-sized. A library made for alpha chains picked up this beta chain off target, so its size means little. The chain has TRBV7-9 and TRBJ2-7, with D hard to call. The V end was cut by 5 bases, the J end by 1 base, with 3 bases between. Germline CDR1 is SEHNR and CDR2 is FQNEAQ (reference sequence). The CDR3 is made up of 11 amino acids. CDR3 loop: CASSRSYEQYF. In DNA, the CDR3 is TGTGCCAGCAGCAGGTCCTACGAGCAGTACTTC.

This clonotype occurred many times. This beta chain appears as a stray read in a library generated for alpha chains; its size is not informative. The V and J genes are TRBV29-1 and TRBJ1-1; D is perhaps TRBD1 (6 bases). The CDR3 length is 12 residues. CDR1 is SQVTM and CDR2 is ANQGSEA in the germline V gene. V was clipped by 1 base and J by 8 bases, with 11 bases between them. The CDR3 sequence is CSVEGRGREAFF. The DNA of the CDR3 is TGCAGCGTTGAAGGGCGGGGGCGAGAAGCTTTCTTT.